This TCR beta chain was captured by sequencing in a study of cytotoxic CD8 clonotypes in ibrutinib-treated CLL. Trimming stripped 1 base from V and 7 bases from J, with 14 bases between. The CDR3 totals 14 residues. Germline assignment: CDR1 SGHKS and CDR2 YYEKEE (reference sequence). Assay: immunoSEQ multiplex PCR; the TCRdb copy retains only in-frame clones and omits some. The profile shows fewer than 45,000 clones, about two thirds of them singletons. Study conclusions and caveats: Public clonotypes, an uncommon group, contracted or remained stable on treatment. Samples were collected at differing times from sustained-remission and progressing patients.

Cryopreserved PBMCs were the source of approximately 2 micrograms of genomic DNA, which went to TCR beta libraries. Note on this clone: Its target is unknown.

The sequence derives from a human donor with chronic lymphocytic leukemia. The rearrangement links TRBV5-5 to TRBJ1-2, with D unclear. The specimen was PBMCs, collected at disease progression, from a patient treated with ibrutinib. The DNA for the CDR3 is TGTGCCAGCAGCTTGCAGGCGTCCCACCTTGGCTACACCTTC. Amino acids: CASSLQASHLGYTF.